What follows are 19 T cell receptor beta chains derived from one specimen sequenced in a study of control samples from healthy donors and cancer patients. Using immunoSEQ multiplex PCR, the repertoire was profiled, and TCRdb retains in-frame clones only, with some absent. Seen in this sample are under 200,000 clones; the ten most common clones hold around 2%. The sequenced material came from blood. The receptors originated from a woman in her 30s in good health.

The V gene is TRBV5-8, the J gene TRBJ2-7; 8 bases are a match to TRBD1. Per germline, CDR1 SGHTS and CDR2 YDEGEE. V lost 3 bases to trimming and J lost 2 bases; unmatched junction nucleotides: 7. This CDR3 comprises 15 residues. The CDR3 DNA is TGTGCCAGCAGCTATGGGACAGGAGTTCCCTACGAGCAGTACTTC. Its translation is CASSYGTGVPYEQYF.

V is TRBV5-4 and J is TRBJ1-6; tentatively, D is TRBD1 (6 bases). The ends were cut back, 2 bases at V and 0 bases at J, with 12 bases in the middle. Germline-derived CDR1 and CDR2 are SGHNT and YYREEE (reference sequence). The CDR3 runs to 17 residues. The CDR3 is CASSFRGQSSYNSPLHF. CDR3 DNA: TGTGCCAGCAGCTTCAGGGGCCAGAGCTCCTATAATTCACCCCTCCACTTT.

The chain joins TRBV6-6 to TRBJ1-1; D ambiguous. The CDR3 runs 13 residues. V lost 8 bases and J 0 bases, leaving 10 bases between the germline ends. Germline assignment: CDR1 MNHNY and CDR2 SVGAGI (reference sequence). The DNA for the CDR3 is TGTGCCAGCGTCACGGTACTGAACACTGAAGCTTTCTTT. Protein sequence: CASVTVLNTEAFF.

The gene calls are TRBV4-2 and TRBJ1-1, with D perhaps matching TRBD1 (5 bases). This CDR3 region has 14 residues. Trimming stripped 5 bases from V and 3 bases from J, with 13 bases between. Germline V gives CDR1 LGHNA, CDR2 YNFKEQ. DNA of the CDR3: TGTGCCAGCAGCGGGGACGGATCCGACACTGAAGCTTTCTTT. Protein product: CASSGDGSDTEAFF.

The chain combines TRBV5-4 with TRBJ2-7; TRBD1 is a possible D gene (6 bases). Trimming stripped 1 base from V and 0 bases from J, with 17 bases between. CDR3 length: 17 amino acids. Germline loops: CDR1 SGHNT, CDR2 YYREEE (reference sequence). The CDR3 loop is CASSLKPDSLSSYEQYF. Here the CDR3 DNA reads TGTGCCAGCAGCTTGAAGCCGGACAGCCTGAGCTCCTACGAGCAGTACTTC.

J is TRBJ1-5 and V is TRBV10-3, with D tentatively TRBD1 (5 bases). V was pared by 4 bases and J by 7 bases, with 11 bases between. This CDR3 comprises 13 residues. Germline loops: CDR1 ENHRY, CDR2 SYGVKD. The CDR3 DNA follows: TGTGCCATCAGTGCGGGGGAGGTCCAGCCCCAGCATTTT. It specifies CAISAGEVQPQHF.

The V call is TRBV27, the J call TRBJ2-6; 9 positions agree with TRBD1. CDR1 MNHEY and CDR2 SMNVEV come from the germline V gene (reference sequence). The junction had 11 bases not matched to a gene; V was cut back by 3 bases and J by 2 bases. The CDR3 has 19 residues. The CDR3 region is CASSFGNRGRIPGANVLTF. The CDR3 DNA sequence: TGTGCCAGCAGTTTTGGCAACAGGGGGCGAATCCCTGGGGCCAACGTCCTGACTTTC.

This chain connects TRBV4-2 to TRBJ1-5; D call uncertain. CDR3 length: 13 amino acids. The V end was cut by 4 bases, the J end by 7 bases, with 11 bases between. In germline, CDR1 is LGHNA, CDR2 YNFKEQ. DNA for the CDR3: TGTGCCAGCAGCCTACAAGGGCGCCAGCCCCAGCATTTT. It is translated as CASSLQGRQPQHF.

The chain combines TRBV7-9 with TRBJ1-2; D might be TRBD1 (5 bases). CDR1 SEHNR and CDR2 FQNEAQ come from the germline V gene (reference sequence). The CDR3 runs to 18 residues. V was cut by 1 base and J by 6 bases, with 24 bases left in between. The CDR3 DNA sequence: TGTGCCAGCAGCTTAGTGGGGCAGGGAAAGACATGGGCTAATGGCTACACCTTC. As protein: CASSLVGQGKTWANGYTF.

The chain joins TRBV3-1 (or the pseudogene TRBV3-2) to TRBJ2-7; tentative D call: TRBD1 (5 bases). The CDR3 extends over 13 amino acids. Germline CDR1 reads LGHDT; CDR2 reads YNNKEL (reference sequence). V was pared by 1 base and J by 3 bases, with 7 bases between. The CDR3 here is CASSQAGYYEQYF. The CDR3 DNA reads as TGTGCCAGCAGCCAAGCAGGGTACTACGAGCAGTACTTC.

This sequence joins TRBV6-2 or TRBV6-3 and TRBJ2-1, with D perhaps TRBD1 or TRBD2 (5 bases each). The CDR3 length is 16 residues. V was trimmed by 0 bases and J by 9 bases, leaving 18 bases between them. Germline assignment: CDR1 MNHEY and CDR2 SVGEGT. The CDR3 sequence: CASSYSDTGPQGEQFF. The CDR3 nucleotides read TGTGCCAGCAGTTACTCTGATACGGGACCCCAGGGTGAGCAGTTCTTC.

The V gene is TRBV5-4, the J gene TRBJ2-1, with 7 bases aligning to TRBD2. V trimming: 5 bases; J trimming: 6 bases; junction bases outside the gene matches: 5. The CDR3 runs to 13 residues. The germline CDR1 and CDR2 sequences are SGHNT and YYREEE (reference sequence). The CDR3 loop reads CASRAGLVNEQFF. CDR3 nucleotide sequence: TGTGCCAGCAGAGCGGGGTTGGTCAATGAGCAGTTCTTC.

The chain has TRBV7-3 and TRBJ1-2, with D perhaps matching TRBD1 (6 bases). The CDR3 length is 13 residues. V lost 5 bases and J 5 bases, leaving 12 bases between the germline ends. Germline V CDR1 and CDR2: SGHTA, FQGTGA. The CDR3 DNA reads as TGTGCCAGCAGCCCCCGCAGGGGATATGGCTACACCTTC. Amino acid sequence: CASSPRRGYGYTF.

V gene TRBV12-3 or TRBV12-4 combines with J gene TRBJ1-1; D is ambiguous. This CDR3 region has 13 residues. The V end lost 10 bases, the J end lost 3 bases, and 15 bases lay between the germline ends. CDR3 nucleotide sequence: TGTGCCACCATCAACCCTGGGGACACTGAAGCTTTCTTT. It is translated as CATINPGDTEAFF.

The CDR3: CATSRDTRSNQPQHF. The CDR3 DNA sequence: TGTGCCACCAGCAGAGACACCCGGAGCAATCAGCCCCAGCATTTT. The chain carries TRBV15 and TRBJ1-5; D not resolved. In germline, CDR1 is LNHNV, CDR2 YYDKDF (reference sequence). This CDR3 comprises 15 residues. Trimming left V 0 bases short and J 1 base short, with 7 bases between.

The rearrangement uses TRBV24-1 and TRBJ2-3; 9 bases are shared with TRBD2. J lost 1 base, V lost 4 bases, and 2 bases had no gene match. CDR1 KGHDR and CDR2 SFDVKD come from the germline V gene. This CDR3 spans 15 amino acids. CDR3 sequence (DNA): TGTGCCACCAGTGAAACTAGCGGGCGCACAGATACGCAGTATTTT. Translating it yields CATSETSGRTDTQYF.

J is TRBJ1-6 and V is TRBV28; a possible D gene is TRBD1 (6 bases). Per the germline V gene, CDR1 is MDHEN and CDR2 is SYDVKM. Trimming took off 4 bases at V and 0 bases at J, with 13 bases between the two ends. CDR3 length: 17 residues. CDR3 DNA sequence: TGTGCCAGCAGTTCCGCTACAGGGTACTCCTATAATTCACCCCTCCACTTT. Amino acids: CASSSATGYSYNSPLHF.

The gene calls are TRBV7-8 and TRBJ1-2; the D is unclear. This CDR3 comprises 17 residues. Germline loops: CDR1 SGHVS, CDR2 FQNEAQ. V was pared by 2 bases and J by 3 bases, with 19 bases between. The CDR3, as DNA: TGTGCCAGCAGCTTAACTCGAAGGGATTCTTGGGACTATGGCTACACCTTC. Its protein is CASSLTRRDSWDYGYTF.

The chain has TRBV6-6 and TRBJ1-4; D is unresolved. CDR3 length equals 15 residues. Germline-derived CDR1 and CDR2 are MNHNY and SVGAGI (reference sequence). The germline V and J ends were trimmed by 8 bases and 3 bases, with 16 bases remaining between them. CDR3 bases: TGTGCCAGCTCCCCCCATGATGGAGCTAATGAAAAACTGTTTTTT. Its protein is CASSPHDGANEKLFF.